This T cell receptor beta chain was captured in a study of T cell repertoires in cytomegalovirus infection. In TCRdb, the reads were re-called with MiXCR into one record per CDR3 protein. The table has about 110,000 distinct CDR3 sequences, about 30% seen once. Whole-study findings and limits: Clonotype analysis showed dominance of the ex vivo response by HLA-C-restricted CMV-specific TCR beta clonotypes.

This CDR3 comprises 16 residues. V dropped 0 bases and J dropped 6; count of bases not matched to a gene: 2. The germline gives CDR1 SGHAT, CDR2 FQNNGV. This clonotype was seen once. The antigen is unknown. The gene calls are TRBV11-2 and TRBJ2-2; 12 positions agree with TRBD2. The material sequenced was CD8+ T cells from cultured PBMCs, taken from culture after CMV antigen stimulation. This clonotype originated in a human donor in good health (CMV status not recorded). Some clones in this sample may be carry-over from other donors' samples. CDR3 coding DNA: TGTGCCAGCAGCTTAGAGCTAGCGGGGGGGCCCGGGGAGCTGTTTTTT. Translating it yields CASSLELAGGPGELFF. Full variable domain (rest looked up from reference TRBV11-2 and TRBJ2-2): EAGVAQSPRYKIIEKRQSVAFWCNPISGHATLYWYQQILGQGPKLLIQFQNNGVVDDSQLPKDRFSAERLKGVDSTLKIQPAKLEDSAVYLCASSLELAGGPGELFFGEGSRLTVL.